The 16 T cell receptor beta chains presented below share a single source sample, sequenced in a study of identical twins. TCRdb reprocessed the 5' RACE reads with MiXCR, giving one entry per CDR3 protein. There are 400,000 to 500,000 distinct CDR3 sequences in the sample; around 18% occur only once, and 12% lies in the top ten. Sequenced input: naive T cells sorted from blood. Every receptor here comes from a man aged 50 to 60 in good health.

This clonotype was seen a few times. The J gene is TRBJ2-1, the V gene TRBV11-2; 10 bases fit TRBD1. Germline trimming cut 4 bases from V and 9 bases from J; bases unmatched to any gene: 3. The length of the CDR3 is 13 residues. Germline CDR1 and CDR2: SGHAT and FQNNGV. CDR3 in amino acids: CASSYGTGVEQFF. CDR3 DNA: TGTGCCAGCAGCTATGGGACAGGGGTTGAGCAGTTCTTC.

This clonotype has a handful of counts. The V gene is TRBV20-1, the J gene TRBJ2-1, with no clear D. This CDR3 is 13 amino acids long. CDR1 and CDR2 (germline): DFQATT, SNEGSKA (reference sequence). CDR3 sequence (DNA): TGCAGCTCCTTTTCCGTGTCGATTGATGAGCAGTTCTTC. Amino acids: CSSFSVSIDEQFF.

This clonotype was seen at least ten times. The chain carries TRBV28 and TRBJ2-2; D not resolved. The V gene lost 3 bases and the J gene lost 9 bases, with 8 bases spanning the gap. The CDR3 is 12 amino acids. Germline CDR1 reads MDHEN; CDR2 reads SYDVKM. The CDR3 spells CASSFLRRELFF. DNA of the CDR3: TGTGCCAGCAGTTTTCTGAGAAGGGAGCTGTTTTTT.

The table lists this clonotype with many counts. The chain recombines TRBV5-1 with TRBJ2-7; 8 nucleotides match TRBD1. The CDR3 is made up of 15 amino acids. The ends lost 5 bases at V and 2 bases at J; junction bases unmatched: 9. Germline-derived CDR1 and CDR2 are SGHRS and YFSETQ. The CDR3 DNA reads TGCGCCAGCAGATCTGGACAGGGCCCGACCTACGAGCAGTACTTC. It codes for CASRSGQGPTYEQYF.

This sequence joins TRBV12-3 or TRBV12-4 and TRBJ2-2; no clear D. V was cut by 2 bases and J by 5 bases, with 6 bases left in between. The CDR3 totals 13 residues. CDR3 in amino acids: CASSLQRTGELFF. CDR3 nucleotides: TGTGCCAGCAGTTTACAGAGGACCGGGGAGCTGTTTTTT.

This clonotype showed up just a few times. V usage is TRBV20-1 and J usage is TRBJ2-7; TRBD1 matches at 9 bases. V gave up 5 bases and J gave up 2 bases; unmatched junction bases: 4. The CDR3 has 13 amino acids. Germline lookup yields CDR1 DFQATT and CDR2 SNEGSKA (reference sequence). The CDR3 spells CSALDRGPYEQYF. CDR3 bases: TGCAGTGCTCTGGACAGGGGACCCTACGAGCAGTACTTC.

This clonotype was seen ten or more times. The chain links TRBV12-3 or TRBV12-4 to TRBJ2-7, with 12 nucleotides matching TRBD1. Germline trimming cut 2 bases from V and 4 bases from J; bases unmatched to any gene: 6. CDR3 length: 16 amino acids. The CDR3 is CASSLKRDRGLYEQYF. DNA for the CDR3: TGTGCCAGCAGTTTAAAGAGGGACAGGGGGCTGTACGAGCAGTACTTC.

The table lists this clonotype with a count of one. A read error may be the cause here, since a much bigger clone is one base away. The chain couples TRBV7-9 to TRBJ2-2; D is perhaps TRBD1 or TRBD2 (5 bases each). With 2 bases removed from V and 6 bases from J, the gap between germline ends came to 16 bases. Germline-derived CDR1 and CDR2 are SEHNR and FQNEAQ (reference sequence). The CDR3 contains 16 residues. The CDR3 region is CASSLWTSGDAGELFF. CDR3 in DNA: TGTGCCAGCAGCTTATGGACAAGTGGGGACGCCGGGGAGCTGTTTTTT.

The chain carries TRBV6-2 or TRBV6-3 and TRBJ2-7; 13 nucleotides match TRBD2. V lost 10 bases, J lost 6 bases, and 6 bases stayed unmatched. This CDR3 is built from 13 residues. Germline V lookup: CDR1 MNHEY, CDR2 SVGEGT. The CDR3, as DNA: TGTGCCACCGGACTAGCGGGAGTTAGCGAGCAGTACTTC. Its translation: CATGLAGVSEQYF.

In this sample, this clonotype turned up many times. V is TRBV5-1 and J is TRBJ2-5, with unresolved D. V was cut by 2 bases and J by 5 bases, with 10 bases left in between. Germline assignment: CDR1 SGHRS and CDR2 YFSETQ. This CDR3 is 13 amino acids long. CDR3 residues: CASSLSGSETQYF. The CDR3 nucleotides read TGCGCCAGCAGCTTATCTGGTTCCGAGACCCAGTACTTC.

This clonotype was seen many times. The genes are TRBV7-9 and TRBJ2-2; TRBD1 matches 10 bases. The CDR3 runs 15 residues. V was pared by 4 bases and J by 3 bases, with 2 bases of the junction left unmatched. CDR1 and CDR2 from the germline V gene are SEHNR and FQNEAQ (reference sequence). This chain's CDR3 is CASSYGTGDTGELFF. The CDR3 DNA reads TGTGCCAGCAGCTACGGGACAGGGGACACCGGGGAGCTGTTTTTT.

This clonotype showed up just a few times. The chain employs TRBV12-3 or TRBV12-4 and TRBJ2-7; no definite D call. The CDR3 is 15 amino acids. V was cut by 3 bases and J by 1 base, with 13 bases left in between. The CDR3 loop reads CASSFTALGSYEQYF. CDR3 bases: TGTGCCAGCAGTTTCACCGCCTTAGGTTCCTACGAGCAGTACTTC.

This clonotype was observed a few times. The V gene is TRBV11-2, the J gene TRBJ1-2; TRBD1 might be the D (6 bases). V lost 6 bases and J lost 6, with 14 bases in between. The CDR3 is 13 residues long. In germline, CDR1 is SGHAT, CDR2 FQNNGV. The CDR3 loop reads CASRPGVVNGYTF. The CDR3 DNA sequence: TGTGCCAGCAGGCCAGGGGTGGTAAATGGCTACACCTTC.

This clonotype was seen many times. The chain is built from TRBV6-5 and TRBJ2-7, with TRBD1 matching 9 bases. There are 15 residues in the CDR3. The V segment lost 0 bases and the J segment 3 bases; nucleotides outside the gene matches: 3. CDR1 MNHEY and CDR2 SVGAGI come from the germline V gene. The CDR3 bases are TGTGCCAGCAGTTACTCGGGACAGGGTGTCTACGAGCAGTACTTC. The encoded protein is CASSYSGQGVYEQYF.

This rearrangement joins TRBV7-2 to TRBJ2-7, with D possibly matching TRBD1 (6 bases). CDR1 SGHTA and CDR2 FQGNSA come from the germline V gene. Trimming took 5 bases from V and 0 from J, leaving 17 bases between them. The CDR3 has 16 residues. The CDR3 DNA reads TGTGCCAGCAGCCTCAAATCAGGACAGACCTCCTACGAGCAGTACTTC. Translation gives CASSLKSGQTSYEQYF.

The chain carries TRBV7-2 and TRBJ2-7; D may correspond to TRBD1 or TRBD2 (6 bases each). This CDR3 has 15 residues. The germline CDR1 and CDR2 sequences are SGHTA and FQGNSA. V lost 1 base to trimming and J lost 6 bases, with 16 bases between them. The CDR3 DNA reads TGTGCCAGCAGCTTAGTGAGGGGGGCGACCTCCGAGCAGTACTTC. Amino acids: CASSLVRGATSEQYF. Based on the CDR3 plus reference TRBV7-2 and TRBJ2-7, the full variable domain is GAGVSQSPSNKVTEKGKDVELRCDPISGHTALYWYRQSLGQGLEFLIYFQGNSAPDKSGLPSDRFSAERTGGSVSTLTIQRTQQEDSAVYLCASSLVRGATSEQYFGPGTRLTVT.